This is a list of T cell receptor beta chains from one sample in a study of blood T cell repertoires in COVID-19. Repertoires were generated with immunoSEQ multiplex PCR, while TCRdb's copy carries only in-frame clones and drops some. The sample includes hundreds of thousands of clones, approximately 84% of them seen just once. The material sequenced was PBMCs or T cells enriched from blood (not recorded which). Source of these receptors: a man younger than 45 who had recovered from COVID-19. CDR3s include the opening cysteine and the closing phenylalanine or tryptophan. A D gene is named only where the DNA matches it firmly. Clone sizes are given selectively: once, few, many, or a class where the clone is expanded.

>TRBV12-5|TRBJ2-7|TRBD1|-
CASGLAGQYYEQYF
TGTGCTAGTGGTTTGGCGGGACAGTACTACGAGCAGTACTTC
>TRBV3-1/TRBV3-2|TRBJ1-2|-|-
CASSRTGMGNYGYTF
TGTGCCAGCAGCCGTACAGGGATGGGTAACTATGGCTACACCTTC
>TRBV29-1|TRBJ2-1|-|-
CSGSRANEQFF
TGCAGCGGTTCACGCGCAAATGAGCAGTTCTTC
>TRBV5-1|TRBJ2-1|-|-
CASRISGHYQLLNEQFF
TGCGCCAGCAGAATCAGCGGGCACTATCAACTTTTAAATGAGCAGTTCTTC
>TRBV28|TRBJ2-1|-|-
CASSLGGMYNEQFF
TGTGCCAGCAGTTTGGGCGGGATGTACAATGAGCAGTTCTTC
>TRBV6-5|TRBJ1-3|TRBD1|-
CASRGQGTGNTIYF
TGTGCCAGCAGGGGACAGGGGACTGGAAACACCATATATTTT
>TRBV10-1|TRBJ2-3|TRBD2|-
CASSELAGGLGSGTQYF
TGCGCCAGCAGTGAACTAGCGGGGGGACTCGGTAGTGGGACGCAGTATTTT
>TRBV3-1/TRBV3-2|TRBJ2-7|TRBD2|-
CASSPNNPGLAGVSNEQYF
TGTGCCAGCAGCCCAAATAATCCAGGACTAGCGGGAGTATCTAACGAGCAGTACTTC
>TRBV19|TRBJ1-5|TRBD1|many
CASRWDRGDQPQHF
TGTGCCAGTAGGTGGGACAGGGGTGATCAGCCCCAGCATTTT
>TRBV4-1|TRBJ2-1|TRBD2|-
CASSQGGGNNEQFF
TGCGCCAGCAGCCAAGGGGGGGGTAACAATGAGCAGTTCTTC
>TRBV5-1|TRBJ2-1|-|-
CASSDQNLGEQFF
TGCGCCAGCAGCGACCAAAATCTCGGGGAGCAGTTCTTC
>TRBV11-3|TRBJ2-3|-|once
CASSLTGTANTDTQYF
TGTGCCAGCAGCTTAACCGGGACTGCCAACACAGATACGCAGTATTTT
>TRBV25-1|TRBJ1-4|TRBD1|-
CASSDHGTAINEKLFF
TGTGCCAGCAGTGATCATGGGACAGCGATAAATGAAAAACTGTTTTTT
>TRBV7-9|TRBJ2-2|-|many
CASSLGASGELFF
TGTGCCAGCAGCTTAGGGGCTTCAGGGGAGCTGTTTTTT
>TRBV6-1|TRBJ2-2|-|once
CASSEGGINTGELFF
TGTGCCAGCAGTGAGGGGGGTATCAATACCGGGGAGCTGTTTTTT
>TRBV6-1|TRBJ1-6|-|few
CASSEEKRLVNSPLHF
TGTGCCAGCAGTGAAGAAAAGCGGCTGGTGAATTCACCCCTCCACTTT
>TRBV12-5|TRBJ1-1|TRBD1|-
CASGPGQGVNTEAFF
TGTGCTAGTGGTCCAGGACAGGGGGTAAACACTGAAGCTTTCTTT
>TRBV28|TRBJ2-4|-|-
CASSSREVRAKNIQYF
TGTGCCAGCAGTTCGCGAGAGGTACGGGCCAAAAACATTCAGTACTTC
>TRBV3-1/TRBV3-2|TRBJ1-3|-|-
CASSQVRLARGNTIYF
TGTGCCAGCAGCCAAGTACGACTGGCTCGTGGAAACACCATATATTTT
>TRBV5-4|TRBJ2-7|-|-
CASSFPGAYEQYF
TGTGCCAGCAGCTTTCCAGGGGCGTACGAGCAGTACTTC
>TRBV27|TRBJ1-4|TRBD1|-
CASSADRVRLFF
TGTGCCAGCAGTGCGGACAGGGTGCGACTGTTTTTT
>TRBV7-9|TRBJ2-7|-|once
CASSLQAVYEQYF
TGTGCCAGCAGCCTTCAGGCCGTGTACGAGCAGTACTTC
>TRBV5-5|TRBJ2-2|TRBD2|-
CASSLTSGRASGGELFF
TGTGCCAGCAGCCTGACTAGCGGGAGGGCCTCGGGCGGGGAGCTGTTTTTT
>TRBV11-2|TRBJ2-7|-|-
CASSFRVVYEQYF
TGTGCCAGCAGCTTCAGGGTCGTCTACGAGCAGTACTTC
>TRBV28|TRBJ2-2|TRBD1|few
CASSFERGRIGELFF
TGTGCCAGCAGTTTTGAAAGGGGGCGAATCGGGGAGCTGTTTTTT
>TRBV10-3|TRBJ1-4|-|-
CAISIQTNEKLFF
TGTGCCATCAGTATCCAAACTAATGAAAAACTGTTTTTT
>TRBV6-5|TRBJ1-2|TRBD1|-
CASSSTGVSYGYTF
TGTGCCAGCAGTTCCACAGGGGTGAGCTATGGCTACACCTTC
>TRBV7-2|TRBJ2-1|-|-
CASSLGRQGNKNEQFF
TGTGCCAGCAGCTTAGGTCGCCAGGGTAATAAGAATGAGCAGTTCTTC
>TRBV6-1|TRBJ1-3|-|-
CASSEQVRSSGNTIYF
TGTGCCAGCAGTGAACAGGTCAGGTCCTCTGGAAACACCATATATTTT
>TRBV9|TRBJ2-3|-|-
CASSAQGITDTQYF
TGTGCCAGCAGCGCACAGGGAATCACAGATACGCAGTATTTT
>TRBV5-6|TRBJ2-7|TRBD1|-
CASSLEGQGGYEQYF
TGTGCCAGCAGCTTGGAGGGACAGGGAGGATACGAGCAGTACTTC
>TRBV5-6|TRBJ1-2|-|-
CASSLGQENYGYTF
TGTGCCAGCAGCTTGGGACAGGAAAACTATGGCTACACCTTC
>TRBV7-2|TRBJ2-3|TRBD2|-
CASSLSGGLTDTQYF
TGTGCCAGCAGCCTTAGCGGGGGGCTCACAGATACGCAGTATTTT
>TRBV9|TRBJ2-1|-|-
CASSGDLPEQFF
TGTGCCAGCAGCGGGGACTTGCCTGAGCAGTTCTTC
>TRBV5-1|TRBJ1-2|TRBD1|-
CASSPGQNYGYTF
TGCGCCAGCAGTCCGGGACAGAACTATGGCTACACCTTC
>TRBV11-3|TRBJ1-1|-|-
CASSLEATATEAFF
TGTGCCAGCAGCTTAGAGGCGACAGCCACTGAAGCTTTCTTT
>TRBV28|TRBJ1-6|-|-
CASSVPQWTANSPLHF
TGTGCCAGCAGTGTCCCCCAGTGGACAGCAAATTCACCCCTCCACTTT
>TRBV4-1|TRBJ2-1|-|-
CASSHLGGGDEQFF
TGCGCCAGCAGCCACCTTGGAGGGGGGGATGAGCAGTTCTTC
>TRBV4-2|TRBJ1-3|-|-
CASSQDPRNTIYF
TGTGCCAGCAGCCAAGATCCAAGAAACACCATATATTTT
>TRBV28|TRBJ1-1|TRBD1|-
CATHRGNEAFF
TGTGCCACCCACAGGGGTAATGAAGCTTTCTTT
>TRBV18|TRBJ1-1|-|-
CASSPQNGGVGHTEAFF
TGTGCCAGCTCACCACAGAACGGTGGGGTGGGGCACACTGAAGCTTTCTTT
>TRBV6-5|TRBJ1-1|-|-
CASSPSDRLNTEAFF
TGTGCCAGCAGCCCCTCGGACAGACTGAACACTGAAGCTTTCTTT
>TRBV19|TRBJ1-5|-|-
CASNGVGSNQPQHF
TGTGCCAGTAACGGGGTTGGAAGCAATCAGCCCCAGCATTTT
>TRBV4-1|TRBJ2-1|-|-
CASSQLDSSYNEQFF
TGCGCCAGCAGCCAACTGGACAGCTCCTACAATGAGCAGTTCTTC
>TRBV11-2|TRBJ2-7|TRBD2|-
CASRRTGNGGRAPEQYF
TGTGCCAGCAGACGGACGGGCAATGGCGGGAGGGCCCCCGAGCAGTACTTC
>TRBV7-9|TRBJ1-2|-|-
CASSLVQGRGYTF
TGTGCCAGCAGCCTAGTACAGGGACGCGGCTACACCTTC
>TRBV7-2|TRBJ1-1|-|few
CASSLTLPGTEAFF
TGTGCCAGCAGCTTGACCCTCCCGGGAACTGAAGCTTTCTTT
>TRBV18|TRBJ1-2|-|-
CASSPGSGTIYGYTF
TGTGCCAGCTCACCAGGGTCCGGGACTATCTATGGCTACACCTTC